This T cell receptor (beta chain) is from a study of blood T cell repertoires in COVID-19. The wider study: Sites in the United States, Italy and Spain provided acute and convalescent COVID-19 samples. Nucleic acid was either cDNA or gDNA, and it came from T cells, B-cell-depleted T cells, or PBMCs.

The protocol was immunoSEQ multiplex PCR, while the TCRdb copy is restricted to in-frame clones and leaves out a portion. This sample has about 260,000 clones, with approximately 92% found just once. The TCR originated in a person under 30 with COVID-19, enrolled during active disease. Source material: peripheral blood.

The CDR3 region has the DNA TGCGCCGCCGGACAGGGGAATTCACCCCTCCACTTT. Protein: CAAGQGNSPLHF. This sequence joins TRBV10-2 and TRBJ1-6; 9 bases are a match to TRBD1. Germline CDR1 WSHSY, CDR2 SAAADI. The trim removed 11 bases at V and 7 bases at J, leaving 3 bases unmatched. The CDR3 is made up of 12 amino acids.